Sequencing of this T cell receptor (beta chain) was carried out in a study of T cell clonality in common variable immunodeficiency. This clone came up many times. What it binds is not known. The sequence runs out 3 residues before the end of the CDR3; the remainder is reconstructed from the germline J gene. The CDR3 runs to 15 residues. V shed 5 bases and J 3 bases; nucleotides not matched to a gene: 7. From germline, CDR1 is MNHEY and CDR2 SVGEGT. Regarding the study as a whole: Shared TCRbeta clones were fewer between CVID subjects than controls. Repertoire-complication correlations in CVID were limited by patient heterogeneity.

Libraries were prepared by immunoSEQ multiplex PCR; TCRdb keeps only in-frame clonotypes and omits some of them. The sample contains 30,000 or so clones, none of them singletons. This chain joins TRBV6-2 or TRBV6-3 and TRBJ2-5; 9 bases are a match to TRBD1. The clonotype was recovered from a person between 18 and 75 years old in good health. Material for sequencing was peripheral blood mononuclear cells. The part of the CDR3 DNA that was read is TGTGCCAGCAGTCAGACAGGGGGTGGGAAAGAGACC. Residues: CASSQTGGGKET. The full CDR3 sequence reads CASSQTGGGKETQYF.